This T cell receptor (beta chain) came from a study of T-cell reconstitution after alpha-beta-depleted transplantation in children. Unique molecular identifiers were incorporated during preparation of the TCRbeta library. TCRdb passed the PCR reads through MiXCR, listing each CDR3 protein once. Among 120,000 or so distinct CDR3 sequences, under 25% were seen once, and the ten largest hold more than 9%. Concerning this clonotype: What it binds is unknown.

In germline, CDR1 is SEHNR, CDR2 FQNEAQ (reference sequence). The CDR3 runs 13 residues. The J segment lost 8 bases and the V segment lost 5 bases, leaving 6 bases of the junction unmatched. Notes on the study in general: Where alpha-beta T cells came from about two months after transplant was reportedly several hundred expanded graft clones. At day 60, the high TCRbeta diversity found in some patients originated from recipient T cells and thymic progenitors that had survived. T cells produced anew were the main source of T-cell counts and diversity one year after transplant.

J is TRBJ2-1 and V is TRBV7-9; 7 positions agree with TRBD2. Sequenced material: PBMCs, mostly from graft donor cells, taken 180 days after TCRalphabeta/CD19-depleted stem cell transplant. This TCR was recovered from a male patient between 2 and 15 years old who had a stem cell transplant for chronic granulomatous disease, so the T cells may come from the graft donor. The CDR3 is CASSRTRADEQFF. The CDR3, as DNA: TGTGCCAGCAGCCGGACTAGAGCCGATGAGCAGTTCTTC.